A selection of T cell receptor beta chains follows, all from one sample in a study of Ad26.COV2.S vaccination and SARS-CoV-2 variants. Profiling relied on immunoSEQ multiplex PCR, and the TCRdb table lists in-frame clones only, not all of them. Of about 39,000 clones detected, roughly 83% appear once; the ten largest clones hold around 43%. The sequencing used peripheral blood, collected after recovery from COVID-19. The receptors here all came from a human donor who had recovered from COVID-19. The CDR3 runs from the conserved cysteine through the conserved F or W. The D gene is left open where the match is weak. Clone size, where shown, is once, few, many, or a class for clones that have expanded.

>TRBJ1-3|-|TRBV19|-
CASGGGREGNTIYF
TGTGCCAGTGGGGGAGGCAGAGAAGGAAACACCATATATTTT
>TRBJ1-5|-|TRBV6-5|-
CASSYSHGPGPQHF
TGTGCCAGCAGTTACTCCCACGGCCCAGGGCCCCAGCATTTT
>TRBJ1-2|-|TRBV27|-
CASSFSVHYGYTF
TGTGCCAGCAGTTTTTCGGTCCACTATGGCTACACCTTC
>TRBJ1-3|-|TRBV6-6|-
CASQTPGGNTIYF
TGTGCCAGCCAAACTCCAGGCGGAAACACCATATATTTT
>TRBJ1-1|TRBD1|TRBV19|-
CASSLLTTGVRAEAFF
TGTGCCAGTAGTCTCTTAACCACAGGGGTTAGGGCTGAAGCTTTCTTT
>TRBJ1-2|-|TRBV3-1/TRBV3-2|-
CASSLKRKIKDGYTF
TGTGCCAGCAGCCTAAAAAGGAAGATTAAGGATGGCTACACCTTC
>TRBJ1-2|-|TRBV11-1|once
CASSLGVGGYTF
TGTGCCAGCAGCTTAGGAGTGGGAGGCTACACCTTC
>TRBJ1-1|-|TRBV18|once
CASSRQQQNTEAFF
TGTGCCAGCTCAAGACAGCAACAGAACACTGAAGCTTTCTTT
>TRBJ2-1|TRBD2|TRBV24-1|-
CATSDPTAGTYNEQFF
TGTGCCACCAGTGATCCCACAGCGGGAACCTACAATGAGCAGTTCTTC
>TRBJ2-3|TRBD1|TRBV10-1|-
CASRRWGLDRAEDTQYF
TGCGCCAGCAGGCGGTGGGGCTTAGACAGGGCTGAAGATACGCAGTATTTT
>TRBJ2-5|-|TRBV5-6|-
CASSLAVRPRETQYF
TGTGCCAGCAGCTTGGCGGTTAGACCGAGAGAGACCCAGTACTTC
>TRBJ1-2|-|TRBV20-1|-
CSAILSYGYTF
TGCAGTGCTATCCTTAGCTATGGCTACACCTTC
>TRBJ1-1|-|TRBV24-1|-
CATSEGHEAFF
TGTGCCACCAGTGAGGGGCACGAAGCTTTCTTT
>TRBJ2-7|TRBD2|TRBV9|-
CASSAGTSGRTYEQYF
TGTGCCAGCAGCGCCGGGACTAGCGGGAGGACCTACGAGCAGTACTTC
>TRBJ1-1|TRBD1|TRBV5-1|-
CASTRQGKNTEAFF
TGCGCCAGCACTAGACAGGGGAAGAACACTGAAGCTTTCTTT
>TRBJ2-5|-|TRBV3-1/TRBV3-2|-
CASSQDPRGGETQYF
TGTGCCAGCAGCCAAGACCCTAGGGGGGGGGAGACCCAGTACTTC
>TRBJ1-1|-|TRBV30|-
CAWSVTINTEAFF
TGTGCCTGGAGTGTTACAATAAACACTGAAGCTTTCTTT
>TRBJ2-5|TRBD2|TRBV5-1|-
CASSFAGAQETQYF
TGCGCCAGCAGCTTCGCGGGAGCCCAAGAGACCCAGTACTTC
>TRBJ2-3|-|TRBV10-3|-
CAISALSTDTQYF
TGTGCCATCAGTGCGCTTAGCACAGATACGCAGTATTTT
>TRBJ1-1|-|TRBV28|-
CASSLYANEAFF
TGTGCCAGCAGTTTATATGCAAATGAAGCTTTCTTT
>TRBJ2-3|TRBD1|TRBV5-1|-
CASSLGQGSTDTQYF
TGCGCCAGCAGCTTGGGACAGGGGAGCACAGATACGCAGTATTTT
>TRBJ2-1|-|TRBV5-1|-
CASSLGWQKRGNEQFF
TGCGCCAGCAGCTTGGGATGGCAGAAAAGAGGAAATGAGCAGTTCTTC
>TRBJ1-5|TRBD1|TRBV27|-
CASSIGQGISNQPQHF
TGTGCCAGCAGTATCGGACAGGGAATAAGCAATCAGCCCCAGCATTTT
>TRBJ2-3|-|TRBV18|-
CASSPGLRTDTQYF
TGTGCCAGCTCTCCGGGCCTCAGGACAGATACGCAGTATTTT
>TRBJ1-6|-|TRBV4-1|-
CASSQDRLRRGSPLHF
TGCGCCAGCAGCCAAGATAGGCTCCGACGGGGTTCACCCCTCCACTTT
>TRBJ2-7|TRBD2|TRBV11-2|-
CASSRLGSGRNYEQYF
TGTGCCAGCAGTCGTCTAGGGAGCGGGAGAAACTACGAGCAGTACTTC
>TRBJ2-3|TRBD1|TRBV10-1|-
CASGTGFTDTQYF
TGCGCCAGCGGGACAGGTTTCACAGATACGCAGTATTTT
>TRBJ1-5|-|TRBV12-3/TRBV12-4|few
CASRQGGFQPQHF
TGTGCCAGCAGGCAAGGGGGTTTTCAGCCCCAGCATTTT
>TRBJ2-3|-|TRBV12-5|once
CASSVGGTDTQYF
TGTGCTAGTTCGGTTGGGGGCACAGATACGCAGTATTTT
>TRBJ1-2|TRBD1|TRBV28|few
CASTRDSLGYTF
TGTGCCAGCACACGGGACAGCTTGGGCTACACCTTC